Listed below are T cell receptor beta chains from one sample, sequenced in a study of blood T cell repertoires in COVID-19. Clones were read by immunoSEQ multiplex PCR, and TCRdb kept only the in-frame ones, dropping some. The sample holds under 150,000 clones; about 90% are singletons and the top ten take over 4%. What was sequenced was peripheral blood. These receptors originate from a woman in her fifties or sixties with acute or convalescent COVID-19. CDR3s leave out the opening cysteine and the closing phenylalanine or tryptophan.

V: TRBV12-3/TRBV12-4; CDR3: ASTDTGELF
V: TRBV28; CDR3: ASRYDSVGNQPQH
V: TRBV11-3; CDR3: ASSFGGGGGELF
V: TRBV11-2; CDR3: ASSLPRTSVI
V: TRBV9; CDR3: ASSVAGTEQGAGEQF
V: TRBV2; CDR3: ASSDKRERTYNEQF
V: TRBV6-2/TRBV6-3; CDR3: ASSSRDKRHKTNTEAF
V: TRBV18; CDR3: ASSSRSGLGSYNEQF
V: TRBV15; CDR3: ATSKGRVGTEAF
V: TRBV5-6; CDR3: ASSLADRDYGYT
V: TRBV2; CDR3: ASRRYSSTDTQY
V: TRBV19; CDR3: ASSINGLAGALSYNEQF
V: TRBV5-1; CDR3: ASSLSSRGGGSSYEQY
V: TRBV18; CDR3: ASSPMTTGGERYGYT
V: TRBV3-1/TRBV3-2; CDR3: ASSQGTGGFEQF
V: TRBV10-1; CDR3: ASSATGDPYGYT
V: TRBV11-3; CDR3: ASSWRSGELF
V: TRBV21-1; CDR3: ASSKQAGTSGYTDTQY
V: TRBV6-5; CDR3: ASSYSAGGSDTQY
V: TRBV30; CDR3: AWSTTSSSISNQPQH
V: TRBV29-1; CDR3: SAGRELNTEAF
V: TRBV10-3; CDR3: AISSTDTQY
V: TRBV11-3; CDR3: ASSPITGELF
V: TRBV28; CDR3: ASSLYFNQETQY